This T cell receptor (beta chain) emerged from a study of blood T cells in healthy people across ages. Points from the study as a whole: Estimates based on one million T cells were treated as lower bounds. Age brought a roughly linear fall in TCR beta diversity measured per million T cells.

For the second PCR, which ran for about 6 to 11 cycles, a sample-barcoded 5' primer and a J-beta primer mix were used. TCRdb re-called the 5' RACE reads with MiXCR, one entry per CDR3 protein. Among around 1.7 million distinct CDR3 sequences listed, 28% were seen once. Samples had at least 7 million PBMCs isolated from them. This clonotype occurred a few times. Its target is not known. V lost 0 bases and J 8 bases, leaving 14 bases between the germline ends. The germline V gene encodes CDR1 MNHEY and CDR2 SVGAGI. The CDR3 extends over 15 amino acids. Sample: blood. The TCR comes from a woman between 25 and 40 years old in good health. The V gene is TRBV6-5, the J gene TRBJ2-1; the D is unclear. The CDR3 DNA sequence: TGTGCCAGCAGTTACTCGGGGTCCAGGAGCGATGAGCAGTTCTTC. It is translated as CASSYSGSRSDEQFF.